What follows describes a single T cell receptor beta chain. Per the authors' pipeline: Amplification with reference gene primers provided the estimates of nucleated cell counts. Only in-frame clones appear in the TCRdb table, and some are missing; sequencing was by immunoSEQ multiplex PCR. V and J calls and clone size are those listed in that table; D and trimming were worked out from the DNA. The sample gives 350,000 to 500,000 clones, about 88% of which show up once; about 1.5% is in the top ten. This specimen comes from a study of blood T cell repertoires in COVID-19. Study details: Acute-phase and convalescent COVID-19 samples originated in the United States, Italy and Spain. PBMCs, B-cell-depleted T cells, or T cells provided the cDNA or gDNA that made up the material.

The CDR3 runs to 13 residues. V trimming: 7 bases; J trimming: 5 bases; junction bases outside the gene matches: 7. CDR1 is LNHDA and CDR2 is SQIVND in the germline V gene (reference sequence). The study recruited people aged about 18 to 95 years across 24 US areas. The source is a woman between 18 and 29 years old who had been exposed to COVID-19. The rearrangement links TRBV19 to TRBJ1-2; TRBD1 agrees at 7 bases. The specimen was PBMCs or T cells enriched from blood (not recorded which). CDR3 loop: CASNEGALYGYTF. The CDR3 DNA reads TGTGCCAGTAACGAGGGGGCTCTTTATGGCTACACCTTC.